A single sample is the source of the 18 T cell receptor beta chains below, sequenced in a study of PD-1 blockade in classical Hodgkin lymphoma. Each patient experienced a relapse that followed autologous stem cell transplantation, and brentuximab vedotin exposure varied. Clones were sequenced by immunoSEQ multiplex PCR, and TCRdb holds only the in-frame ones, with some missing. The repertoire includes 15,000 or so clones, roughly 66% of them detected once, and roughly 10% sits in the top ten. Material: peripheral blood mononuclear cells (PBMCs), obtained at baseline. The receptors here all came from a human donor with classical Hodgkin lymphoma.

This CDR3 is CASSLSTSGDTQYF. The CDR3 region has the DNA TGCGCCAGCAGCTTGAGTACTAGCGGAGATACGCAGTATTTT. V and J are TRBV5-1 and TRBJ2-3, with 8 bases matching TRBD2. This CDR3 comprises 14 residues. The junction had 3 bases not matched to a gene; V was cut back by 1 base and J by 5 bases. CDR1 is SGHRS, CDR2 YFSETQ, per germline.

This chain links TRBV5-4 with TRBJ2-3; the D gene is possibly TRBD1 (6 bases). Germline CDR1 reads SGHNT; CDR2 reads YYREEE (reference sequence). V shed 4 bases and J shed 0 bases, with 15 bases lying between them. CDR3 length equals 16 residues. The CDR3 here is CASSMATGSSTDTQYF. For the CDR3, the DNA is TGTGCCAGCAGCATGGCTACAGGGTCTAGCACAGATACGCAGTATTTT.

CDR3 amino acids: CASSKTGDLNQPQHF. CDR3 bases: TGTGCCAGCAGTAAGACAGGGGATTTAAATCAGCCCCAGCATTTT. The chain recombines TRBV2 with TRBJ1-5; 8 bases align to TRBD1. Germline CDR1 reads SNHLY; CDR2 reads FYNNEI. This CDR3 is built from 15 residues. V lost 5 bases and J lost 4; bases outside the gene matches: 7. The variable domain in full, with the rest retrieved from reference TRBV2 and TRBJ1-5, is EPEVTQTPSHQVTQMGQEVILRCVPISNHLYFYWYRQILGQKVEFLVSFYNNEISEKSEIFDDQFSVERPDGSNFTLKIRSTKLEDSAMYFCASSKTGDLNQPQHFGDGTRLSIL.

The table lists this clone with a few counts. V is TRBV10-3 and J is TRBJ2-7, with 11 bases that match TRBD2. Germline loops: CDR1 ENHRY, CDR2 SYGVKD. Unmatched junction bases numbered 8, after V lost 3 bases and J lost 4 bases. The CDR3 runs to 16 residues. CDR3 sequence (DNA): TGTGCCATCAGTGACCCGCCGGGACTAGCGGCATACGAGCAGTACTTC. Translating it yields CAISDPPGLAAYEQYF.

The genes are TRBV11-3 and TRBJ2-3; TRBD1 matches at 7 bases. This CDR3 region has 13 residues. The germline V gene has CDR1 SGHNT and CDR2 YENEEA. V lost 1 base to trimming and J lost 11 bases; unmatched junction nucleotides: 6. The CDR3 DNA reads as TGTGCCAGCAGCTTAGGAGTGGGGACAGAGCAGTATTTT. Translating gives CASSLGVGTEQYF.

The chain couples TRBV28 to TRBJ2-4; TRBD2 matches at 9 bases. The trim removed 2 bases at V and 3 bases at J, leaving 8 bases unmatched. Germline CDR1 and CDR2: MDHEN and SYDVKM. The CDR3 length is 17 residues. In nucleotides, the CDR3 is TGTGCCAGCAGTTTACCTTCTAGCGGGATCGGCAAAAACATTCAGTACTTC. This sequence encodes CASSLPSSGIGKNIQYF.

The gene calls are TRBV18 and TRBJ1-3; D ambiguous. This CDR3 has 13 amino acids. Trimming removed 6 bases at V and 0 bases at J, with 6 bases between. Germline CDR1 and CDR2: KGHSH and LQKENI. The CDR3 DNA is TGTGCCAGCTCCACCTACTCTGGAAACACCATATATTTT. Its protein product is CASSTYSGNTIYF.

This chain links TRBV7-6 with TRBJ2-1, with D possibly being TRBD1 (5 bases). The CDR3 contains 14 residues. Germline CDR1 reads SGHVS; CDR2 reads FNYEAQ. The V and J ends lost 2 bases and 5 bases respectively, with 10 bases between them. Here the CDR3 reads CASSLWGRDNEQFF. CDR3 nucleotide sequence: TGTGCCAGCAGCTTATGGGGCCGAGACAATGAGCAGTTCTTC.

By its share, this clone is medium-sized (0.01 to 0.1%). The chain employs TRBV4-1 and TRBJ2-7; 7 bases map to TRBD1. The CDR3 runs to 17 residues. Germline V CDR1 and CDR2: MGHRA, YSYEKL. The J segment lost 0 bases and the V segment lost 2 bases, leaving 10 bases of the junction unmatched. The CDR3 loop is CASSQRLAGTASYEQYF. The CDR3 coding sequence is TGCGCCAGCAGCCAACGCTTAGCCGGGACAGCCTCCTACGAGCAGTACTTC.

The rearrangement uses TRBV27 and TRBJ2-7, with TRBD2 identical over 7 bases. Germline CDR1 MNHEY, CDR2 SMNVEV (reference sequence). The ends lost 2 bases at V and 5 bases at J; junction bases unmatched: 3. The CDR3 is 13 residues long. The CDR3 nucleotides read TGTGCCAGCAGTTTAGATGGGGGGGACGAGCAGTACTTC. Its translation: CASSLDGGDEQYF.

This chain uses TRBV28 with TRBJ2-7; D possibly corresponds to TRBD1 (6 bases). Germline CDR1 MDHEN, CDR2 SYDVKM. The CDR3 consists of 12 residues. V lost 6 bases and J lost 4, with 10 bases in between. In DNA, the CDR3 is TGTGCCAGCAGAATACAGGGATACGAGCAGTACTTC. Translated, it gives CASRIQGYEQYF.

The J gene is TRBJ1-5, the V gene TRBV11-2, with 7 positions matching TRBD1. Germline V CDR1 and CDR2: SGHAT, FQNNGV. The CDR3 contains 14 residues. J lost 3 bases, V lost 5 bases, and 4 bases had no gene match. The CDR3 sequence is CASSQGQFNQPQHF. CDR3 nucleotide sequence: TGTGCCAGCAGCCAGGGACAGTTCAATCAGCCCCAGCATTTT.

This clone was detected once. The J gene is TRBJ1-5, the V gene TRBV4-2; TRBD1 is a possible D gene (5 bases). V lost 0 bases to trimming and J lost 7 bases, with 10 bases between them. The germline V gene encodes CDR1 LGHNA and CDR2 YNFKEQ. There are 14 residues in the CDR3. The CDR3 sequence is CASSQDWGSQPQHF. CDR3 DNA sequence: TGTGCCAGCAGCCAAGATTGGGGGTCCCAGCCCCAGCATTTT.

The chain links TRBV29-1 to TRBJ2-2; D could derive from TRBD1 or TRBD2 (5 bases each). V lost 6 bases and J 0 bases, leaving 14 bases between the germline ends. Germline CDR1 is SQVTM and CDR2 is ANQGSEA. The CDR3 runs to 15 residues. CDR3 region: CSVVAGTSNTGELFF. CDR3 sequence (DNA): TGCAGCGTGGTAGCCGGGACCTCGAACACCGGGGAGCTGTTTTTT.

The chain combines TRBV6-6 with TRBJ2-1; 8 bases map to TRBD1. CDR3 length: 15 amino acids. Germline values: CDR1 MNHNY, CDR2 SVGAGI (reference sequence). J gave up 8 bases and V 2 bases, and 8 bases lay outside the gene matches. The CDR3 nucleotides are TGTGCCAGCAGTTACCCCGGGACAGGAAAATATGAGCAGTTCTTC. This encodes CASSYPGTGKYEQFF.

This chain links TRBV29-1 with TRBJ1-4; a possible D gene is TRBD1 (5 bases). Trimming cost V 7 bases and J 3 bases, with 12 bases left between them. The CDR3 is 13 residues long. Looked up from germline, CDR1 is SQVTM and CDR2 is ANQGSEA. Here the CDR3 DNA reads TGCAGCGCTCAGGGAGGCGCTAATGAAAAACTGTTTTTT. Protein sequence: CSAQGGANEKLFF.

The chain links TRBV6-6 to TRBJ1-2; no clear D gene. With 0 bases removed from V and 5 bases from J, the gap between germline ends came to 13 bases. This CDR3 is built from 15 residues. The germline V gene encodes CDR1 MNHNY and CDR2 SVGAGI (reference sequence). The CDR3 region is CASSYSGGSRYGYTF. CDR3 DNA sequence: TGTGCCAGCAGTTACTCGGGAGGCTCCCGATATGGCTACACCTTC.

In its sample, this clone ranks as medium-sized. The chain carries TRBV30 and TRBJ1-1, with D possibly being TRBD1 (6 bases). CDR1 GTSNPN and CDR2 SVGIG come from the germline V gene (reference sequence). V shed 3 bases and J shed 11 bases, with 13 bases lying between them. This CDR3 spans 11 amino acids. The CDR3 nucleotides read TGTGCCTGGAGAAGGAACAGGGACGCTTTCTTT. It specifies CAWRRNRDAFF.